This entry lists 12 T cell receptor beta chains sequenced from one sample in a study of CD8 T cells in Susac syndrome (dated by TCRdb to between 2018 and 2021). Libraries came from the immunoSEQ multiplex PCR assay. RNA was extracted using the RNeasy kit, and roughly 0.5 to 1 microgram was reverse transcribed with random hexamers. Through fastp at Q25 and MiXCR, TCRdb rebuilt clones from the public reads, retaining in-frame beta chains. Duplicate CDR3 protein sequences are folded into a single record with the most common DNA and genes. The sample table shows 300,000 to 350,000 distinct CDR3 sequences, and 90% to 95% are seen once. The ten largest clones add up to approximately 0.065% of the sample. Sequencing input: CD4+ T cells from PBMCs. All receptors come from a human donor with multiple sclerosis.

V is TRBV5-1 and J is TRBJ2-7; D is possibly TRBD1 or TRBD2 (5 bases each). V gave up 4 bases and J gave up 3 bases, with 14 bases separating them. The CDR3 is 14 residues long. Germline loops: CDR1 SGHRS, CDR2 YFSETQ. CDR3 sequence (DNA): TGCGCCAGCAGCCCTGGGGGTGGCAACTACGAGCAGTACTTC. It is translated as CASSPGGGNYEQYF. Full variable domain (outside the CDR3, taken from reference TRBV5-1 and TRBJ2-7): KAGVTQTPRYLIKTRGQQVTLSCSPISGHRSVSWYQQTPGQGLQFLFEYFSETQRNKGNFPGRFSGRQFSNSRSEMNVSTLELGDSALYLCASSPGGGNYEQYFGPGTRLTVT.

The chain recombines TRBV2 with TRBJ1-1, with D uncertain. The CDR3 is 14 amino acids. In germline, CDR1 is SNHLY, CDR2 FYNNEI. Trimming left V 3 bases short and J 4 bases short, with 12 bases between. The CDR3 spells CASSDEQMGTEAFF. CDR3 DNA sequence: TGTGCCAGCAGTGATGAGCAGATGGGCACTGAAGCTTTCTTT.

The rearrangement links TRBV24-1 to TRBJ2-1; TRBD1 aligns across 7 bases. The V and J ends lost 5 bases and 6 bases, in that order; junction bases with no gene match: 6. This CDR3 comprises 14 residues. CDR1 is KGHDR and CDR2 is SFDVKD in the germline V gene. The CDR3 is CATSGAGGRNEQFF. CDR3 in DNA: TGTGCCACCAGTGGGGCAGGGGGACGCAATGAGCAGTTCTTC.

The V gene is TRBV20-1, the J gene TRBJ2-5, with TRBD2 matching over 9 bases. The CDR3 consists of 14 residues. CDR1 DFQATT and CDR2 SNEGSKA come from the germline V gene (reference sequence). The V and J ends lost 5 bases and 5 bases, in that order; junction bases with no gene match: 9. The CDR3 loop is CSARQGLAVETQYF. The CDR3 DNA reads TGCAGTGCTCGACAGGGACTAGCAGTGGAGACCCAGTACTTC.

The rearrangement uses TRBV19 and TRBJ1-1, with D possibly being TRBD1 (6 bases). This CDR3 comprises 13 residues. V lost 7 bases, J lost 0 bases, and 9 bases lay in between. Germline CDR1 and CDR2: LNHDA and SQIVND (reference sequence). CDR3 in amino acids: CASKGQMNTEAFF. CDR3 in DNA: TGTGCCAGTAAAGGACAGATGAACACTGAAGCTTTCTTT.

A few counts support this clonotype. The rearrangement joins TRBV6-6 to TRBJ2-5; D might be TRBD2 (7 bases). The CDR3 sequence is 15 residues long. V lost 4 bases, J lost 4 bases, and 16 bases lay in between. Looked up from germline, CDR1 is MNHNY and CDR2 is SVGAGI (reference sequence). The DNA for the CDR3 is TGTGCCAGCAGTTCGGGGGGCGAGATCGGAGAGACCCAGTACTTC. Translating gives CASSSGGEIGETQYF.

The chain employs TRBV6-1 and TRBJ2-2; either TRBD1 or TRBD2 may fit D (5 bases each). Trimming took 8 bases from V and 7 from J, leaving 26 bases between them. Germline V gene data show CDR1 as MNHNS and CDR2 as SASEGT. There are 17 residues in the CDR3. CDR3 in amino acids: CASSTLIVGVRGGELFF. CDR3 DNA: TGTGCCAGCTCTACTTTAATCGTGGGGGTGAGGGGCGGGGAGCTGTTTTTT.

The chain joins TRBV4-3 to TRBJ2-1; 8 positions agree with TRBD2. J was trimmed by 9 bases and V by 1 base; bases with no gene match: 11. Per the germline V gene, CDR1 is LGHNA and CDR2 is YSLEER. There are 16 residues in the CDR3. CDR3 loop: CASSQVISGIWREQFF. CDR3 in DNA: TGCGCCAGCAGCCAAGTGATTAGCGGGATCTGGCGTGAGCAGTTCTTC.

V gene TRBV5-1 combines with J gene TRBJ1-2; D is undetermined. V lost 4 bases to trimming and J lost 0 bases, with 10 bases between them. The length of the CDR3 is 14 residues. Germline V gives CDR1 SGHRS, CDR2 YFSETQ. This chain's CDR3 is CASSPGEPNYGYTF. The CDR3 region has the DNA TGCGCCAGCAGCCCTGGGGAGCCTAACTATGGCTACACCTTC.

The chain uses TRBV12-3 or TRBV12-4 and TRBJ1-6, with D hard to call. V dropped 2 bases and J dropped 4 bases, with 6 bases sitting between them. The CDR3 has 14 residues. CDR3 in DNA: TGTGCCAGCAGTTTATCAGGATATAATTCACCCCTCCACTTT. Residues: CASSLSGYNSPLHF.

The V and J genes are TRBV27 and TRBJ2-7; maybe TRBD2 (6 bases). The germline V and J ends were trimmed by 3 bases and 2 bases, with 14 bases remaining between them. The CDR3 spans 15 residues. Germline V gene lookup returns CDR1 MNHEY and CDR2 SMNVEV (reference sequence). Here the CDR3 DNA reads TGTGCCAGCAGTTTCCGCGGGGTTACTCCCTACGAGCAGTACTTC. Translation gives CASSFRGVTPYEQYF.

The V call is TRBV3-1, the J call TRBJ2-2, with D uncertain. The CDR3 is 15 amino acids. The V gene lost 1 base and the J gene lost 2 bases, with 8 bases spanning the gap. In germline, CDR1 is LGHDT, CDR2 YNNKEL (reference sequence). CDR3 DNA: TGTGCCAGCAGCCAAGTCGGCCTTAACACCGGGGAGCTGTTTTTT. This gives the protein CASSQVGLNTGELFF.